Listed below are T cell receptor beta chains from one sample, sequenced in a study of cytomegalovirus exposure and HLA in healthy donors. Profiled with immunoSEQ multiplex PCR; TCRdb holds only in-frame clones, not every one. The sample contains 150,000 or so clones, more than 70% of which appear only once. The sample consisted of PBMCs. Receptor source: a male donor in good health and CMV-seropositive. CDR3s include the opening cysteine and the closing phenylalanine or tryptophan. Each record gives: V gene, CDR3 protein.

>TRBV10-3
CAISVDRASAYEQYF
>TRBV15
CATSRGGGETQYF
>TRBV7-9
CSSSFSGQGRGGEKLFF
>TRBV5-1
CASSLRGRGNTIYF
>TRBV11-2
CASSQDSPGGYTF
>TRBV11-2
CASSLALSSYEQYF
>TRBV5-5
CASSSYPGSTEAFF
>TRBV4-3
CASSQGVGGLAAFF
>TRBV12-2
CASRLENGTSGFYTDTQYF
>TRBV5-1
CASSLAPGNTIYF
>TRBV6-6
CASSPRGQGGEDTQYF
>TRBV7-8
CASSLELRLRDHEQFF
>TRBV7-3
CASSPGLGNEQFF
>TRBV9
CASSVDTSQPQHF
>TRBV5-8
CASSDPGQGSNQPQHF
>TRBV12-5
CASGGSCEQYF
>TRBV7-9
CASSGRAGVYEQYF
>TRBV27
CASSSQREGPHEQYF
>TRBV6-5
CASSYTGGSGNTIYF